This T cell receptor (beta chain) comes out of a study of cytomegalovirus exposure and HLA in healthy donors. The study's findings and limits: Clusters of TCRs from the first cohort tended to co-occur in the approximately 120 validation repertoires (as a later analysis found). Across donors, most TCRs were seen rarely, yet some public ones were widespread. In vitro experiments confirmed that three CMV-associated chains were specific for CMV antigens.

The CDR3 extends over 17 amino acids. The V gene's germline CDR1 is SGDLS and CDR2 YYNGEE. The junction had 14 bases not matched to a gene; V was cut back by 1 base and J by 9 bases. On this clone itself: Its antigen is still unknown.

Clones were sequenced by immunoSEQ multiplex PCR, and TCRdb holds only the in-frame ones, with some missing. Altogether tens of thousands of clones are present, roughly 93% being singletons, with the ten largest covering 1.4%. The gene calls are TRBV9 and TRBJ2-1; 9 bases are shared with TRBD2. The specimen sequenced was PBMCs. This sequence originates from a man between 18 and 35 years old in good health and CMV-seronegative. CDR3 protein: CASSVTQTSGTLGEQFF. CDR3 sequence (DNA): TGTGCCAGCAGCGTAACCCAGACTAGCGGAACATTGGGTGAGCAGTTCTTC. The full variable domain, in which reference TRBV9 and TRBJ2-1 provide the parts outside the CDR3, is DSGVTQTPKHLITATGQRVTLRCSPRSGDLSVYWYQQSLDQGLQFLIQYYNGEERAKGNILERFSAQQFPDLHSELNLSSLELGDSALYFCASSVTQTSGTLGEQFFGPGTRLTVL.